This passage covers 5 T cell receptor beta chains from one sample sequenced in a study of TIL therapy for anti-PD-1-resistant metastatic lung cancer. This was the immunoSEQ v3 assay. Produced via immunoSEQ multiplex PCR; TCRdb's table is partial and in-frame only. The top ten hold 2.5% to 3% of the sample, which has 55,000 to 70,000 clones, more than 75% seen once. Noted time point: pre-treatment sample, taken before nivolumab and TIL therapy. The sample in question was blood, obtained at baseline. These receptors were taken from a person between 30 and 79 years old with non-small cell lung cancer.

J is TRBJ1-1 and V is TRBV10-3; D is perhaps TRBD1 (6 bases). The CDR3 sequence is 13 residues long. V lost 4 bases and J lost 4, with 10 bases in between. Germline V CDR1 and CDR2: ENHRY, SYGVKD. The CDR3 sequence is CAISVRGGTEAFF. CDR3 DNA: TGTGCCATCAGTGTCAGGGGCGGCACTGAAGCTTTCTTT.

The V gene is TRBV4-1, the J gene TRBJ2-5; 10 bases align to TRBD2. In germline, CDR1 is MGHRA, CDR2 YSYEKL. J was trimmed by 4 bases and V by 4 bases; bases with no gene match: 15. This CDR3 contains 18 residues. The CDR3 DNA reads TGCGCCAGCAGCCCAGGGGGAGCGGGAGGGCCTTCAGGAGAGACCCAGTACTTC. It encodes CASSPGGAGGPSGETQYF.

This chain's CDR3 is CASSTGSTGGSYEQYF. In DNA, the CDR3 is TGCGCCAGCAGCACGGGATCGACAGGGGGCTCATACGAGCAGTACTTC. This rearrangement joins TRBV5-1 to TRBJ2-7; 10 bases fit TRBD1. Per germline, CDR1 SGHRS and CDR2 YFSETQ. V shed 4 bases, J shed 4 bases, and the junction held 11 bases outside the gene matches. This CDR3 comprises 16 residues.

This clone was recorded only once. V is TRBV6-5 and J is TRBJ1-4, with a weak D call TRBD1 (5 bases). The V end lost 2 bases, the J end lost 7 bases, and 14 bases lay between the germline ends. Germline loops: CDR1 MNHEY, CDR2 SVGAGI. The CDR3 consists of 15 residues. CDR3 coding DNA: TGTGCCAGCAGTTACGTTGGGGGATTAGTTGAAAAACTGTTTTTT. This encodes CASSYVGGLVEKLFF.

The rearrangement links TRBV28 to TRBJ1-4, with a weak D call TRBD1 (5 bases). CDR1 is MDHEN, CDR2 SYDVKM, per germline. This CDR3 comprises 17 residues. V was clipped by 1 base and J by 8 bases, with 20 bases between them. CDR3 nucleotides: TGTGCCAGCAGTTTATATCGAATTGGGGCCGCGGCGGAAAAACTGTTTTTT. Amino acid sequence: CASSLYRIGAAAEKLFF.